The clone carrying this TCR beta chain was observed many times. As yet, its antigen is unknown. TCRdb ran MiXCR on the reads and lists one entry per CDR3 protein. The sample includes more than 250,000 distinct CDR3 sequences, around a quarter seen only once; the top ten take about 14%. The CDR3 has 16 amino acids. The junction had 11 bases not matched to a gene; V was cut back by 9 bases and J by 4 bases. The germline V gene encodes CDR1 LGHNA and CDR2 YSLEER. This record belongs to a study of T cell repertoires in cytomegalovirus infection. About the study: Signatures in public TCR beta sequences pointed to both CMV infection and matching HLA type.

This sequence originates from a human donor in good health (CMV status not recorded). Some clones in this sample may be carry-over from other donors' samples. The sample here was cultured PBMCs, taken from culture after CMV antigen stimulation. This chain links TRBV4-3 with TRBJ2-3; 12 nucleotides match TRBD2. The CDR3 loop is CARNSRLAGEPDTQYF. The CDR3 DNA is TGCGCCAGAAACAGCAGACTAGCGGGAGAACCAGATACGCAGTATTTT.